This T cell receptor (beta chain) was documented in a study of CD8 T cells in ankylosing spondylitis. Findings and caveats of the study: A motif of 7 to 9 highly homologous TCR beta variants was seen as apparently characteristic of ankylosing spondylitis blood.

This clonotype was picked up a small number of times. Its antigen remains unidentified. Each CDR3 protein gets one entry after TCRdb re-called the 5' RACE reads with MiXCR. Seen here are roughly 400,000 distinct CDR3 sequences, around 20% observed once, and the top ten hold about a sixth. Germline V gene data show CDR1 as SNHLY and CDR2 as FYNNEI. With 4 bases removed from V and 3 bases from J, the gap between germline ends came to 7 bases. The CDR3 length is 12 residues. This chain joins TRBV2 and TRBJ2-7; D is ambiguous. Source material: blood, either unsorted or a sorted T cell fraction (not recorded which). The origin of this receptor is a male donor with ankylosing spondylitis. The CDR3, as DNA: TGTGCCAGCAGTGTAGACCTCTACGAGCAGTACTTC. This encodes CASSVDLYEQYF.